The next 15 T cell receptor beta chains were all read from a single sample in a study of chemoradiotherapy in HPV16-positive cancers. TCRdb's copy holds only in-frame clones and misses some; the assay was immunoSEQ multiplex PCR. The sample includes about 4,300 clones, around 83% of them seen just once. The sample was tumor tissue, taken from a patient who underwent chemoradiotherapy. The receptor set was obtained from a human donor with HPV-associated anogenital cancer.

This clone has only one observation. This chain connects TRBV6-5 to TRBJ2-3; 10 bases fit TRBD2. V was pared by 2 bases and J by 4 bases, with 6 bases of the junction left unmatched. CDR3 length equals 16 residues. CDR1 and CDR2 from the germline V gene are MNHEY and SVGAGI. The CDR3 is CASSYQDLAGADTQYF. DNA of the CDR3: TGTGCCAGCAGTTACCAAGACCTAGCGGGAGCAGATACGCAGTATTTT.

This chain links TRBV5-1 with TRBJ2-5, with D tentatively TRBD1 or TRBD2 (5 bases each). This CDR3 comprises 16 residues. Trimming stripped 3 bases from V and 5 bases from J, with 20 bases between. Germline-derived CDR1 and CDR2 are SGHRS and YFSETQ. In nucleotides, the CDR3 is TGCGCCAGCAGCTGGACACCGGGACCAGCAGGGGAGACCCAGTACTTC. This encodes CASSWTPGPAGETQYF.

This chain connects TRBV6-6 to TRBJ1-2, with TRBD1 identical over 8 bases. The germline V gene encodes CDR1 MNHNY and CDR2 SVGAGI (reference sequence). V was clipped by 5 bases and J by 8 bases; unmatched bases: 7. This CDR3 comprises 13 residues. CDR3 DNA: TGTGCCAGCAGTCGCGGACAGGGTAACGGCTACACCTTC. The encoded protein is CASSRGQGNGYTF.

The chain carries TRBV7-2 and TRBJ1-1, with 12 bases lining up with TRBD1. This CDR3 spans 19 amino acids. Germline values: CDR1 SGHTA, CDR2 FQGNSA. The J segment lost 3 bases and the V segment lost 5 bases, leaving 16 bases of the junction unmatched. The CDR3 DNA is TGTGCCAGCAGCAGAGGGGGTTGGGGGACAGGGGGCAGGGACACTGAAGCTTTCTTT. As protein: CASSRGGWGTGGRDTEAFF.

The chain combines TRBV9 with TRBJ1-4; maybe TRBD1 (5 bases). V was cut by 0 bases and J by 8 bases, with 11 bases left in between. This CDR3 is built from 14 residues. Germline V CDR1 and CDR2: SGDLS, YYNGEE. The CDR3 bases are TGTGCCAGCAGCGTAGGGGGACGGGCGGAAAAACTGTTTTTT. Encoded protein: CASSVGGRAEKLFF. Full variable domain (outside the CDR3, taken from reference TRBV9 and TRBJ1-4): DSGVTQTPKHLITATGQRVTLRCSPRSGDLSVYWYQQSLDQGLQFLIQYYNGEERAKGNILERFSAQQFPDLHSELNLSSLELGDSALYFCASSVGGRAEKLFFGSGTQLSVL.

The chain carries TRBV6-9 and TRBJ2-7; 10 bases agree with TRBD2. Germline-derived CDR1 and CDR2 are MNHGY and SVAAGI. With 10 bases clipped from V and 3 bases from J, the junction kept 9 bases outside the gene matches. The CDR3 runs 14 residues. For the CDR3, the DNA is TGTGCCACGTACCCCGGGACTAGCGTCTACGAGCAGTACTTC. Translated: CATYPGTSVYEQYF.

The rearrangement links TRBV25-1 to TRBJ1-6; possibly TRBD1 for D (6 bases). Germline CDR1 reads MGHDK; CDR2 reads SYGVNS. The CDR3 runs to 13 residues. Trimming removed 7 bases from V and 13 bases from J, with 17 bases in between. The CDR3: CASTEQQGRPLHF. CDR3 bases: TGTGCCAGCACGGAACAACAGGGACGGCCCCTCCACTTT. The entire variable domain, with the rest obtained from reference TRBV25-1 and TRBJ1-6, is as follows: EADIYQTPRYLVIGTGKKITLECSQTMGHDKMYWYQQDPGMELHLIHYSYGVNSTEKGDLSSESTVSRIRTEHFPLTLESARPSHTSQYLCASTEQQGRPLHFGNGTRLTVT.

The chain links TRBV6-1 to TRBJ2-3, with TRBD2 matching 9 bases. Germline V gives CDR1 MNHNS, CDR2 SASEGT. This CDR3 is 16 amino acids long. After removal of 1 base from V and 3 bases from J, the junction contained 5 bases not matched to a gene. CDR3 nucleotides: TGTGCCAGCAGTGAAGTTGCGGGGGGGTTAACAGATACGCAGTATTTT. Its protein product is CASSEVAGGLTDTQYF.

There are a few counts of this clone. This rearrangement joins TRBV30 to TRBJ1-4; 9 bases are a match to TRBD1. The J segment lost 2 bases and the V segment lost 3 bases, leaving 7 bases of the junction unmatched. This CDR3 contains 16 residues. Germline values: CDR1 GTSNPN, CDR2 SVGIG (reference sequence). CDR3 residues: CAWRPKTGGTNEKLFF. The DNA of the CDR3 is TGTGCCTGGAGGCCCAAGACAGGGGGGACTAATGAAAAACTGTTTTTT.

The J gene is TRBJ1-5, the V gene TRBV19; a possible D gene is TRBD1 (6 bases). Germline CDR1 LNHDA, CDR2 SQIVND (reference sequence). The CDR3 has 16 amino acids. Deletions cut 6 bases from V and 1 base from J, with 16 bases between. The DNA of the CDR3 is TGTGCCAGTAGGCTACGCCAGGGGATGAGCAATCAGCCCCAGCATTTT. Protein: CASRLRQGMSNQPQHF.

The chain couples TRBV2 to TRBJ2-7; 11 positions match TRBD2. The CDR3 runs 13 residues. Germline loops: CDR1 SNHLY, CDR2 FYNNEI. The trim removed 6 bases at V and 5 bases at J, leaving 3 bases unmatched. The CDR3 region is CASRTSGNDEQYF. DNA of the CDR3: TGTGCCAGCAGGACTAGCGGGAACGACGAGCAGTACTTC.

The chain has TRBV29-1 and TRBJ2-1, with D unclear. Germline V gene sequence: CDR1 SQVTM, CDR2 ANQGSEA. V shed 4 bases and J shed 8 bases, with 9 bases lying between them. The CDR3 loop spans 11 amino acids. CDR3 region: CSVAGLDEQFF. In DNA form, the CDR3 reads TGCAGCGTTGCCGGGCTGGATGAGCAGTTCTTC.

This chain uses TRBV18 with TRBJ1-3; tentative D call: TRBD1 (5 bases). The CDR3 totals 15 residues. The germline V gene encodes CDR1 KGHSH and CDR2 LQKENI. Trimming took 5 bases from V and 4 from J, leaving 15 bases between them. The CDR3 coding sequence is TGTGCCAGCTCATCCGCCACGACAGACGGAAACACCATATATTTT. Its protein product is CASSSATTDGNTIYF.

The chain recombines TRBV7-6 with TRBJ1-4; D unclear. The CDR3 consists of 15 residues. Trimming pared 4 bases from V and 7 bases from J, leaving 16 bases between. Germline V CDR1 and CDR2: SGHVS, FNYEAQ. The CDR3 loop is CASSSINPGSEKLFF. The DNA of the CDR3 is TGTGCCAGCAGCTCAATAAATCCGGGATCTGAAAAACTGTTTTTT.

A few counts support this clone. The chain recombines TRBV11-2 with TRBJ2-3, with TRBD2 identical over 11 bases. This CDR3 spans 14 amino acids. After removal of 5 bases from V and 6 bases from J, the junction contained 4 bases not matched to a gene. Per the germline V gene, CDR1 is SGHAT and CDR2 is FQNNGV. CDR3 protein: CASSPGTSGDTQYF. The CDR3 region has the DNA TGTGCCAGCAGCCCAGGGACTAGCGGCGATACGCAGTATTTT.